The 2 T cell receptor beta chains below were found in one sample sequenced in a study of blood T cell repertoires in COVID-19. Assay used: immunoSEQ multiplex PCR; TCRdb lists only in-frame clones, some missing. The sample lists 250,000 or so clones, roughly nine tenths seen once, with less than 1% in the top ten. What was sequenced was peripheral blood. Source of these receptors: a woman between 35 and 50 years old who had recovered from COVID-19.

The chain employs TRBV7-9 and TRBJ2-3, with 10 positions matching TRBD2. Looked up from germline, CDR1 is SEHNR and CDR2 is FQNEAQ (reference sequence). This CDR3 has 14 amino acids. The trim removed 2 bases at V and 5 bases at J, leaving 1 base unmatched. The CDR3 region has the DNA TGTGCCAGCAGCTTAAGCGGGAGGGTAGATACGCAGTATTTT. It specifies CASSLSGRVDTQYF.

This clone has just one count. This chain connects TRBV30 to TRBJ2-5; D possibly corresponds to TRBD2 (5 bases). The CDR3 consists of 15 residues. Germline V CDR1 and CDR2: GTSNPN, SVGIG (reference sequence). The ends were cut back, 0 bases at V and 5 bases at J, with 16 bases in the middle. The CDR3 nucleotides are TGTGCCTGGAGTGTTGGTAGCGCGAGAGGGGAGACCCAGTACTTC. Its protein product is CAWSVGSARGETQYF.